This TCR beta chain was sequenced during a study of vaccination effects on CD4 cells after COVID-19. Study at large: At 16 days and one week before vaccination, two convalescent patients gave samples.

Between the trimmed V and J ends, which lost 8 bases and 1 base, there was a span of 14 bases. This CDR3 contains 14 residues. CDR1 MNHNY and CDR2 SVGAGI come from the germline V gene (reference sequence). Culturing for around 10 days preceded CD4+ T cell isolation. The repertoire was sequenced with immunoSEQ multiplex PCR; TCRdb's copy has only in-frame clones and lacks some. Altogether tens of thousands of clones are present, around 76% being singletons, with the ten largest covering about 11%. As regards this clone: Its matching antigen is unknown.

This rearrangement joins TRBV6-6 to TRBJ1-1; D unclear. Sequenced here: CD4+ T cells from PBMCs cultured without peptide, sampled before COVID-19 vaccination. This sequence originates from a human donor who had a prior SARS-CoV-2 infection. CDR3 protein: CASGERWGNTEAFF. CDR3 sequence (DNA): TGTGCCAGCGGCGAGCGTTGGGGGAACACTGAAGCTTTCTTT.